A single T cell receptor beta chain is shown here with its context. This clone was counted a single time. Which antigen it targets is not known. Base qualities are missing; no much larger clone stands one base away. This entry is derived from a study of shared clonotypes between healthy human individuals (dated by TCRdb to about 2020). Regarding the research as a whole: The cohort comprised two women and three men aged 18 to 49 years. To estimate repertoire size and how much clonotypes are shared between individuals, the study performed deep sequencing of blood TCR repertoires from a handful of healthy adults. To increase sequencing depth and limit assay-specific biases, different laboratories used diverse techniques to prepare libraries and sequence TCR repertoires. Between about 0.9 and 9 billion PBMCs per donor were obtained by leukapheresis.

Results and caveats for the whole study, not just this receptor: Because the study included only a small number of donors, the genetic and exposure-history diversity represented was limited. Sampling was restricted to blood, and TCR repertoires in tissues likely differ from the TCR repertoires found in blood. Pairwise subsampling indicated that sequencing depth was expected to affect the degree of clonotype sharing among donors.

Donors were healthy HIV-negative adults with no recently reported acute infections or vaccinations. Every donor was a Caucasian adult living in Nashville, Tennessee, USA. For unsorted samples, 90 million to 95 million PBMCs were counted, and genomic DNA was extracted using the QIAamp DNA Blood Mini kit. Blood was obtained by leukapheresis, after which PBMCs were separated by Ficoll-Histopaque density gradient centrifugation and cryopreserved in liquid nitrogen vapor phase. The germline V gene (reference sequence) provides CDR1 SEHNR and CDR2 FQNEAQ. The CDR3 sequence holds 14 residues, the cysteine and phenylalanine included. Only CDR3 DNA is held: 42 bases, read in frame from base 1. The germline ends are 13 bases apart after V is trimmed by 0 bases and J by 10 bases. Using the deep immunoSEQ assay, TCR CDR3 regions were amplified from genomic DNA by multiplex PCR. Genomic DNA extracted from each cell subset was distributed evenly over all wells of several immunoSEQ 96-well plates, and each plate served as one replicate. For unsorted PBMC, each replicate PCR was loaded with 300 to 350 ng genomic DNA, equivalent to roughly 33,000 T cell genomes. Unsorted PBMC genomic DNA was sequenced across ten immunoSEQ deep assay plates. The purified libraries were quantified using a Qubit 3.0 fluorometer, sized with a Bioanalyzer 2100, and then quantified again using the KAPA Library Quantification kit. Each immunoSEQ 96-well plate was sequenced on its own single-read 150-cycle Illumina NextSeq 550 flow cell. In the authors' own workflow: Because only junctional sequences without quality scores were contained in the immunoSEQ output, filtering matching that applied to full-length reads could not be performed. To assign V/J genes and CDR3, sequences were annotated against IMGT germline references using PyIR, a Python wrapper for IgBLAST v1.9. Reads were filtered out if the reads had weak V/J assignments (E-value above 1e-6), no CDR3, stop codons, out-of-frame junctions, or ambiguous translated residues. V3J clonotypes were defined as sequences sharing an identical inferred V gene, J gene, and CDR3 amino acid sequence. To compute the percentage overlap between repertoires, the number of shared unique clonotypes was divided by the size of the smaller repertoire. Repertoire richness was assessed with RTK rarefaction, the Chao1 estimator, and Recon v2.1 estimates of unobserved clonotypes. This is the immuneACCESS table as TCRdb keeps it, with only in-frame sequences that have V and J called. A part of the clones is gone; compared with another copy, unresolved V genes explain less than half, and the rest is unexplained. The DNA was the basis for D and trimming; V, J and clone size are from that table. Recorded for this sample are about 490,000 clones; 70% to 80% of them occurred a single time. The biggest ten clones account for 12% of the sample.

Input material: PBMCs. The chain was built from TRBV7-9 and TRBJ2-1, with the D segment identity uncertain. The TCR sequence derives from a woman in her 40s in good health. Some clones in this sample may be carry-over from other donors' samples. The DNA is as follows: TGTGCCAGCAGCTTAGCCGAAAGTACGGGCGAGCAGTTCTTC. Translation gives CASSLAESTGEQFF.